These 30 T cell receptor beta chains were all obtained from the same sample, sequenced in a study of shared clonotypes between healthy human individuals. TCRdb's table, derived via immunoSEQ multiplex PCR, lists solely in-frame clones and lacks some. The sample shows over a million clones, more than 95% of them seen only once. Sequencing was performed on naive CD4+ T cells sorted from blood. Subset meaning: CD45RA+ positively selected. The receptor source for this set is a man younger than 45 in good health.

CDR3 amino acids: CASSSGGYEQYF. CDR3 sequence (DNA): TGCGCCAGCAGCTCAGGGGGCTACGAGCAGTACTTC. The genes are TRBV10-1 and TRBJ2-7, with 7 bases aligning to TRBD1. The CDR3 consists of 12 residues. Germline V gene data show CDR1 as WNHNN and CDR2 as SYGVQD (reference sequence). V dropped 6 bases and J dropped 3; count of bases not matched to a gene: 2.

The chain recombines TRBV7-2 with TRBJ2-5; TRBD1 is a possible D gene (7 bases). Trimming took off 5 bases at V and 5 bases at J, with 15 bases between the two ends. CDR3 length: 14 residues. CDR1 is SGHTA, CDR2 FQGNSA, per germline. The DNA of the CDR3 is TGTGCCAGCAGCATCAAGACAGGGAGGGAGACCCAGTACTTC. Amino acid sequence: CASSIKTGRETQYF.

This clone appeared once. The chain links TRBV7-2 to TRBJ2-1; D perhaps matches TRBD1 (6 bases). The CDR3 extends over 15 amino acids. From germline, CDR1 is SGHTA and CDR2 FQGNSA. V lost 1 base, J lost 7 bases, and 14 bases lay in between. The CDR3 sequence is CASSLVNRVSNEQFF. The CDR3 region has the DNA TGTGCCAGCAGCTTAGTTAACAGGGTGTCGAATGAGCAGTTCTTC.

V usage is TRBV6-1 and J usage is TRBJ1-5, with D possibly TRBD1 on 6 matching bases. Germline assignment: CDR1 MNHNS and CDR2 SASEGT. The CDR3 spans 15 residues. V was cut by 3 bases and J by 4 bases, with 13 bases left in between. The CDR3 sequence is CASSEGGHTNQPQHF. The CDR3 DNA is TGTGCCAGCAGTGAGGGGGGACACACAAATCAGCCCCAGCATTTT.

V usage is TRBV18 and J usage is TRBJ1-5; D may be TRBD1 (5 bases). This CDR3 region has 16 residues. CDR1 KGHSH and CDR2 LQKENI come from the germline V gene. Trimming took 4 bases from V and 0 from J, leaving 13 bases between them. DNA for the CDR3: TGTGCCAGCTCACAAGGCGGGGGGTATAGCAATCAGCCCCAGCATTTT. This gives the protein CASSQGGGYSNQPQHF.

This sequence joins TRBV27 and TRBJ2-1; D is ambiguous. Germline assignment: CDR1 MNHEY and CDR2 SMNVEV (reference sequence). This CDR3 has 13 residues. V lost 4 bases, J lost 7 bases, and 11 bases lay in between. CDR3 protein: CASSSINLNEQFF. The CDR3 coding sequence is TGTGCCAGCAGTTCCATTAATCTGAATGAGCAGTTCTTC.

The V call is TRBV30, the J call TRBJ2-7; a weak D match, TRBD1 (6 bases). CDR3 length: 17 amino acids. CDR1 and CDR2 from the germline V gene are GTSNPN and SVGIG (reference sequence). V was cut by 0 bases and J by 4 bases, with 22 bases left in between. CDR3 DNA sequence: TGTGCCTGGAGTGTCTCCTTACGGGACACCACCTTTTACGAGCAGTACTTC. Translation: CAWSVSLRDTTFYEQYF.

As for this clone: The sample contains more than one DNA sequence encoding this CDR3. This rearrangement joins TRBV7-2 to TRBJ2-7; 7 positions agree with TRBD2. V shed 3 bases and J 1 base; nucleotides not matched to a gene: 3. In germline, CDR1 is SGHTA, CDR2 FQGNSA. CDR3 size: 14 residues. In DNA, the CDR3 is TGTGCCAGCAGCTTGGGGAGGGTATCCTACGAGCAGTACTTC. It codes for CASSLGRVSYEQYF.

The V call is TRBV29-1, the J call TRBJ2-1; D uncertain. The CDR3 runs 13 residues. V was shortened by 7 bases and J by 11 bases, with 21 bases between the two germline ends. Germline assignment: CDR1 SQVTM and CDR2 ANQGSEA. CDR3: CSGSEDPGSKQFF. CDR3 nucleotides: TGCAGCGGGTCTGAGGACCCCGGTAGTAAGCAGTTCTTC.

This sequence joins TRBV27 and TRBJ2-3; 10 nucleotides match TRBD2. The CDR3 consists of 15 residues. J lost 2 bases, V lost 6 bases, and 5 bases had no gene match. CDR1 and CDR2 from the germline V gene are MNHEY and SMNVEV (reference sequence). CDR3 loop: CASSRLAGNTDTQYF. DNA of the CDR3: TGTGCCAGCAGCCGACTAGCGGGCAACACAGATACGCAGTATTTT.

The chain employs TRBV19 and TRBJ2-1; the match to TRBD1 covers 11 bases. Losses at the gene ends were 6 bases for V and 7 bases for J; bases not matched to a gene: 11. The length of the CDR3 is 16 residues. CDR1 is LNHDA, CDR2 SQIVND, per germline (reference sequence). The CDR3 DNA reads TGTGCCAGTAGCCGGACAGGGGGCGATGGTTGGAATGAGCAGTTCTTC. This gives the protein CASSRTGGDGWNEQFF. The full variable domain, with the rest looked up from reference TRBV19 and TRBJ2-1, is DGGITQSPKYLFRKEGQNVTLSCEQNLNHDAMYWYRQDPGQGLRLIYYSQIVNDFQKGDIAEGYSVSREKKESFPLTVTSAQKNPTAFYLCASSRTGGDGWNEQFFGPGTRLTVL.

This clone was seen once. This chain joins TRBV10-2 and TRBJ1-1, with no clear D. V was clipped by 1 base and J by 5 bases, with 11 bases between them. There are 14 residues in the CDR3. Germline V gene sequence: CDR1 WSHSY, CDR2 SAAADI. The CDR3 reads CASSEYGYNTEAFF. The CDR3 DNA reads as TGCGCCAGCAGTGAGTACGGGTACAATACTGAAGCTTTCTTT.

This chain's CDR3 is CASSLGVGRYNEQFF. In nucleotides, the CDR3 is TGTGCCAGCAGCTTAGGAGTCGGGAGGTACAATGAGCAGTTCTTC. This sequence joins TRBV7-9 and TRBJ2-1; TRBD2 aligns across 7 bases. J was trimmed by 4 bases and V by 1 base; bases with no gene match: 4. Germline assignment: CDR1 SEHNR and CDR2 FQNEAQ (reference sequence). CDR3 size: 15 residues.

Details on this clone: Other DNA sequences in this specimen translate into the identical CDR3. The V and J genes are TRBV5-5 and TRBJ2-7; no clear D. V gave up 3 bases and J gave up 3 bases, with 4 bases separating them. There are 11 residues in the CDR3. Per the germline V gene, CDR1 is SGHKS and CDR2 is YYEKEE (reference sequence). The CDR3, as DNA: TGTGCCAGCAGCTCGATCTACGAGCAGTACTTC. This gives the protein CASSSIYEQYF.

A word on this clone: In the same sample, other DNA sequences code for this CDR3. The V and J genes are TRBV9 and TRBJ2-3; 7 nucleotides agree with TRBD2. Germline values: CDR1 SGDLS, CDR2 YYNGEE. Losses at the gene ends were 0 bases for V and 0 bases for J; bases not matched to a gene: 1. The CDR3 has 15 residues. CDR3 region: CASSVASGSTDTQYF. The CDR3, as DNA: TGTGCCAGCAGCGTAGCTAGCGGTAGCACAGATACGCAGTATTTT.

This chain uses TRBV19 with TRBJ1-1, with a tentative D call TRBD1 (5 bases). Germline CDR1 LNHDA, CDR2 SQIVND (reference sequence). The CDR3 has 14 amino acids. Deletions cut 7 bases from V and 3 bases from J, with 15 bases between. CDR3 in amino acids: CASTERDAYTEAFF. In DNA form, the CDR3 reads TGTGCCAGTACGGAAAGGGACGCATACACTGAAGCTTTCTTT. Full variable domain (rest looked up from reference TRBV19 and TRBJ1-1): DGGITQSPKYLFRKEGQNVTLSCEQNLNHDAMYWYRQDPGQGLRLIYYSQIVNDFQKGDIAEGYSVSREKKESFPLTVTSAQKNPTAFYLCASTERDAYTEAFFGQGTRLTVV.

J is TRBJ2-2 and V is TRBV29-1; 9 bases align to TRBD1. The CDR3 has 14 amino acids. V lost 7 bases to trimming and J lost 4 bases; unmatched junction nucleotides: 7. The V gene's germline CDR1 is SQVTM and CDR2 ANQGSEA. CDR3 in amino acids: CSAGQGVSTGELFF. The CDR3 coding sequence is TGCAGCGCGGGACAGGGTGTTAGCACCGGGGAGCTGTTTTTT.

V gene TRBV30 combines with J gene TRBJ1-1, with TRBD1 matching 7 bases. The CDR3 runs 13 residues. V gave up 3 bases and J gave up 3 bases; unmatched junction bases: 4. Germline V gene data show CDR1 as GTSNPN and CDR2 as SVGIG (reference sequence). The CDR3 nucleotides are TGTGCCTGGAGCCTACAGGGGTACACTGAAGCTTTCTTT. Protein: CAWSLQGYTEAFF.

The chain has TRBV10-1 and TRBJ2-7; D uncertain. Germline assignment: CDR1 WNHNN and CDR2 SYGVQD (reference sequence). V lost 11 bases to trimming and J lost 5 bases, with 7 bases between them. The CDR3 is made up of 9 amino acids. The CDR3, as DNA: TGCGCCGCGTGGGACGAGCAGTACTTC. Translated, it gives CAAWDEQYF.

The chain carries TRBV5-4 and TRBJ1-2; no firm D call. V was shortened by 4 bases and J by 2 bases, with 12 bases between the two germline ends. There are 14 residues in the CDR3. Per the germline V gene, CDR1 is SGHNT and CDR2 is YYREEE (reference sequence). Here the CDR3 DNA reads TGTGCCAGCAGCACCTGGGAACGGAACTATGGCTACACCTTC. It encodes CASSTWERNYGYTF.

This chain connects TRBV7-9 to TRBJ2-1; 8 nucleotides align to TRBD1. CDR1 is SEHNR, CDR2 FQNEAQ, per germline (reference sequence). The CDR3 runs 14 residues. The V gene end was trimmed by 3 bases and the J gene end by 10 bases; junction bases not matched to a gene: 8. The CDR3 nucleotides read TGTGCCAGCAGCTTCGGGACAGGCATCCCCGAGCAGTTCTTC. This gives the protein CASSFGTGIPEQFF.

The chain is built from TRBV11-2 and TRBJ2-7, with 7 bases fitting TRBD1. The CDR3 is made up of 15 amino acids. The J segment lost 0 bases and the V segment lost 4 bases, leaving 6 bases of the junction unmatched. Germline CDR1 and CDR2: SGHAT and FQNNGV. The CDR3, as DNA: TGTGCCAGCAGCTCCGCGGACAGGAGCTCCTACGAGCAGTACTTC. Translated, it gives CASSSADRSSYEQYF. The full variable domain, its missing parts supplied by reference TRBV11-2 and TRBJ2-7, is EAGVAQSPRYKIIEKRQSVAFWCNPISGHATLYWYQQILGQGPKLLIQFQNNGVVDDSQLPKDRFSAERLKGVDSTLKIQPAKLEDSAVYLCASSSADRSSYEQYFGPGTRLTVT.

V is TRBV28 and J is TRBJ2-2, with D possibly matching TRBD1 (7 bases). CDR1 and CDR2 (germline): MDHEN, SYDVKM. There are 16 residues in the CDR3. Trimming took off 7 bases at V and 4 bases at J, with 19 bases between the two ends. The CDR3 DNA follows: TGTGCCAGCACCCTCCGACAGGGACTGATCACCGGGGAGCTGTTTTTT. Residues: CASTLRQGLITGELFF.

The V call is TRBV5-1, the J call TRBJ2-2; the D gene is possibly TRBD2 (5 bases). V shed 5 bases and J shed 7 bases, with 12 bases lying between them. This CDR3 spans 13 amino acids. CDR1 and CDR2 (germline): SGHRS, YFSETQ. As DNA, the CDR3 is TGCGCCAGCAGGGATGGGGAGTTCGGGGAGCTGTTTTTT. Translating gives CASRDGEFGELFF.

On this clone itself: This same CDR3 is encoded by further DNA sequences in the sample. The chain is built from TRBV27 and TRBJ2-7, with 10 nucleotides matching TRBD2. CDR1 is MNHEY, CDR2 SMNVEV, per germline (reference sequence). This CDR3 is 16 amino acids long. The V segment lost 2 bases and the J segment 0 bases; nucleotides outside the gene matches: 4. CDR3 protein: CASSLGLAAVSYEQYF. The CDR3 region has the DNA TGTGCCAGCAGTTTAGGACTAGCGGCAGTCTCCTACGAGCAGTACTTC.

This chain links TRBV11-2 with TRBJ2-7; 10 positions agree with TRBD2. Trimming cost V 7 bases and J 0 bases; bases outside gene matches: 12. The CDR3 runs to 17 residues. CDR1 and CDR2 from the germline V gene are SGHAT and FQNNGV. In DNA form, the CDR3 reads TGTGCCAGCACCCGGGGCACCGGGACTAGCGACTCCTACGAGCAGTACTTC. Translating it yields CASTRGTGTSDSYEQYF.

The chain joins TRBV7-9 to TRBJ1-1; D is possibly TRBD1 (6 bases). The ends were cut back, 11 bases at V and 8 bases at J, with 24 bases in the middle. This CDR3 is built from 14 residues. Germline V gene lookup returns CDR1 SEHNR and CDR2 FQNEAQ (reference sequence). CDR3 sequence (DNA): TGTGCCGGTAAAACCGGCAGGGGACATAGAGAAGCTTTCTTT. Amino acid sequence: CAGKTGRGHREAFF.

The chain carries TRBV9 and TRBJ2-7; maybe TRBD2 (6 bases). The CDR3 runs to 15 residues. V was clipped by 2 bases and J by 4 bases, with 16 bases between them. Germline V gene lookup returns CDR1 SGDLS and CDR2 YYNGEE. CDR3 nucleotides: TGTGCCAGCAGCGTCCAGGAGGGGTTTCATTACGAGCAGTACTTC. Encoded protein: CASSVQEGFHYEQYF.

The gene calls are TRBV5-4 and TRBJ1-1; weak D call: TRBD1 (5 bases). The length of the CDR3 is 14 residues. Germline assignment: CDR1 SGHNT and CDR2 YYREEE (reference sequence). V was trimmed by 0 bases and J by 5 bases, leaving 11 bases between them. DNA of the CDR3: TGTGCCAGCAGCTTGGATGGGGCGGCGACTGAAGCTTTCTTT. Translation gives CASSLDGAATEAFF.

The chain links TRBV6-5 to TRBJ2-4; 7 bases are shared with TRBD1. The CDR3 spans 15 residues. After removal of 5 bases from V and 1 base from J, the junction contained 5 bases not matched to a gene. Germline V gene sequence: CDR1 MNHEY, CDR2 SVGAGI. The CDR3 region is CASSNRGTAKNIQYF. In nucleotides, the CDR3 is TGTGCCAGCAGTAACAGGGGCACGGCCAAAAACATTCAGTACTTC.